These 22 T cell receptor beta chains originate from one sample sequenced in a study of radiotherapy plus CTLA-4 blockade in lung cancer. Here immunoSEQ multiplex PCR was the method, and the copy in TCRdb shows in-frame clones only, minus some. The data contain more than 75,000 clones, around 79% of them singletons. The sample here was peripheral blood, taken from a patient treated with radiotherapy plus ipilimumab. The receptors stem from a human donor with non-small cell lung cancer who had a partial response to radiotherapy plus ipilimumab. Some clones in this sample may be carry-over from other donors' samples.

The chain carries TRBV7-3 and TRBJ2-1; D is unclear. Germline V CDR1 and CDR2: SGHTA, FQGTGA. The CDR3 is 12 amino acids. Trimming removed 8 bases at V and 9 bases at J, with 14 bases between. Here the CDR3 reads CASSDASGEQFF. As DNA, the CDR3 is TGTGCCAGCTCCGACGCGTCAGGTGAGCAGTTCTTC.

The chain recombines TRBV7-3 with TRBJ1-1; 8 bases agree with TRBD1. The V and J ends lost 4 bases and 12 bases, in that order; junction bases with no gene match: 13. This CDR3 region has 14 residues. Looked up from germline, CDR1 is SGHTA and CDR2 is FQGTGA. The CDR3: CASSSTLLTGETFF. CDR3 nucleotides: TGTGCCAGCAGCTCAACACTTCTGACAGGGGAAACTTTCTTT.

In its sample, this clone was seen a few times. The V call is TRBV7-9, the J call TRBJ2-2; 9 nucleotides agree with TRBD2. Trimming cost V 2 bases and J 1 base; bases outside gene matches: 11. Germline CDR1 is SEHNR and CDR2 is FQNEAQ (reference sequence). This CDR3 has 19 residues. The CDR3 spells CASSLIFSLAGRNTGELFF. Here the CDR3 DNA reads TGTGCCAGCAGCTTAATCTTTAGTCTAGCGGGACGGAACACCGGGGAGCTGTTTTTT.

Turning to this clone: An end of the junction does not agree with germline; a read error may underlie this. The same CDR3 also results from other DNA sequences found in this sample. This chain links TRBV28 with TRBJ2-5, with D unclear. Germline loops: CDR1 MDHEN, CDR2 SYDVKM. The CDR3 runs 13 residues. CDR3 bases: TGCGCCAGCAGTTTATTCTCGGTTGAGACCCAGTACTTC. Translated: CASSLFSVETQYF.

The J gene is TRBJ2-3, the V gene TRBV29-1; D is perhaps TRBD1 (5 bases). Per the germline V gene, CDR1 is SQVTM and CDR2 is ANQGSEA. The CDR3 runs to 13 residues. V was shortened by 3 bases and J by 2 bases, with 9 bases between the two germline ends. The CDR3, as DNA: TGCAGCGTTGATCACAGGAACACAGATACGCAGTATTTT. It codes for CSVDHRNTDTQYF.

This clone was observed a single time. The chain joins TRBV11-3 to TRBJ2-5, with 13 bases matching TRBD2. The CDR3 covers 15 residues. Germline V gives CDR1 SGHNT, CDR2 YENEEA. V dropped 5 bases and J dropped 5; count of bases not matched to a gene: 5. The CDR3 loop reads CASSPPGLAGETQYF. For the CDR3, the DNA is TGTGCCAGCAGCCCCCCGGGACTAGCGGGGGAGACCCAGTACTTC.

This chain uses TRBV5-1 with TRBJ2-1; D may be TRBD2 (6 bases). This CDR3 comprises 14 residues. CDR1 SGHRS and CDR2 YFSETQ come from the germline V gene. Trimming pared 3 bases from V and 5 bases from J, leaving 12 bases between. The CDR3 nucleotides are TGCGCCAGCAGCTCTACCGGGACTCACAATGAGCAGTTCTTC. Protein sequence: CASSSTGTHNEQFF.

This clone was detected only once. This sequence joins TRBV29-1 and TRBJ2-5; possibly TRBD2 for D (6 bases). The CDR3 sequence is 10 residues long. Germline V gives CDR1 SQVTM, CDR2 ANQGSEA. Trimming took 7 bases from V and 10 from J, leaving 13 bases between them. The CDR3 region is CSGGERDQYF. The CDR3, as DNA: TGCAGCGGGGGGGAACGGGACCAGTACTTC.

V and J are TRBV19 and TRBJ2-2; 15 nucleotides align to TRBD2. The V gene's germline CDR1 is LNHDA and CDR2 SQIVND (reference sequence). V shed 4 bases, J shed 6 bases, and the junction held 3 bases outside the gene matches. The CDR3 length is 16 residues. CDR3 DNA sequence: TGTGCCAGTAGTACGCGGACTAGCGGGAGGGCCGGGGAGCTGTTTTTT. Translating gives CASSTRTSGRAGELFF. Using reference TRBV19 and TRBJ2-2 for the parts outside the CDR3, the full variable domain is DGGITQSPKYLFRKEGQNVTLSCEQNLNHDAMYWYRQDPGQGLRLIYYSQIVNDFQKGDIAEGYSVSREKKESFPLTVTSAQKNPTAFYLCASSTRTSGRAGELFFGEGSRLTVL.

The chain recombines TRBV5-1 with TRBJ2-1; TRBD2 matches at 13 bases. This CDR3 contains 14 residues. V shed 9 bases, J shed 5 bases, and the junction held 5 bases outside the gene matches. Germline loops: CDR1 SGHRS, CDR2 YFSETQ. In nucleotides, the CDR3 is TGCGCCACTCGGACTAGCGGGGGTAACAATGAGCAGTTCTTC. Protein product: CATRTSGGNNEQFF.

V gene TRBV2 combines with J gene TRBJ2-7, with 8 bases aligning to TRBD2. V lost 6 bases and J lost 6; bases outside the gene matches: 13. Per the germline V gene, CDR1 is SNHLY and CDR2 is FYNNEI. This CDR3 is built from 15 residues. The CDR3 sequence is CASRGLAGTPTEQYF. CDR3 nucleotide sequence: TGTGCCAGCAGGGGGTTAGCGGGAACCCCCACCGAGCAGTACTTC.

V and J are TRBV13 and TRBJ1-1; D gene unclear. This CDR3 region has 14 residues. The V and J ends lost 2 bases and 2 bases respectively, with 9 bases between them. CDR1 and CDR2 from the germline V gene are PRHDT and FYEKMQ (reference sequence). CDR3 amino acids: CASSLLGRNTEAFF. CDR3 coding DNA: TGTGCCAGCAGCTTACTCGGGAGAAACACTGAAGCTTTCTTT.

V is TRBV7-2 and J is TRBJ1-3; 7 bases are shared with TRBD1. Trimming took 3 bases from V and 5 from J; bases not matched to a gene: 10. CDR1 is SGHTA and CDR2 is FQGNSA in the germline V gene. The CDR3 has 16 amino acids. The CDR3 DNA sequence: TGTGCCAGCAGCTTGAGTTGGGGGACAGTAAGAAACACCATATATTTT. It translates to CASSLSWGTVRNTIYF.

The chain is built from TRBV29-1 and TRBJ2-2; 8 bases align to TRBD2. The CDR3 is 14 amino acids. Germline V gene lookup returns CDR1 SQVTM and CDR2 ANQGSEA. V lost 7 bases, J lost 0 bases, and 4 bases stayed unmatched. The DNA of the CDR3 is TGCAGCGCCATTAGCGGGGCGAACACCGGGGAGCTGTTTTTT. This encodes CSAISGANTGELFF.

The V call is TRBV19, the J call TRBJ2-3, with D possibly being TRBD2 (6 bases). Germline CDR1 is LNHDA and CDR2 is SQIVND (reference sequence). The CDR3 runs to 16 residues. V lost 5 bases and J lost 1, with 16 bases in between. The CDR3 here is CASSEGLRSGTDTQYF. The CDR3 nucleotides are TGTGCCAGTAGTGAGGGACTCCGGTCAGGCACAGATACGCAGTATTTT.

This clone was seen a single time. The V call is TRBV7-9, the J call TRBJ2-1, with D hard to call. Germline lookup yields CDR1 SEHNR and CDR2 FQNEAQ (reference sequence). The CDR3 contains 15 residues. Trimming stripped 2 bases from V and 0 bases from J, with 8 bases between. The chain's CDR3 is CASSLLAVSYNEQFF. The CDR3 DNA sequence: TGTGCCAGCAGCTTACTCGCGGTCTCCTACAATGAGCAGTTCTTC.

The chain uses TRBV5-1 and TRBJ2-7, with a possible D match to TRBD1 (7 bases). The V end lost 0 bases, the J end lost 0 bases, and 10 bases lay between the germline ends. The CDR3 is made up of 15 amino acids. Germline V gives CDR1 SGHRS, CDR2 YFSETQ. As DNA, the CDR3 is TGCGCCAGCAGCTTGGCAGGGGGGATCTCCTACGAGCAGTACTTC. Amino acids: CASSLAGGISYEQYF.

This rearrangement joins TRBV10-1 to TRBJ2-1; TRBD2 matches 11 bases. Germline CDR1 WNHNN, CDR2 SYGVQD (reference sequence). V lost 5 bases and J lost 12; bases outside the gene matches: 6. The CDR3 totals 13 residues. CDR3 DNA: TGCGCCAGCAGTACTAGCGGGAGCACGTGGCAGTTCTTC. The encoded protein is CASSTSGSTWQFF.

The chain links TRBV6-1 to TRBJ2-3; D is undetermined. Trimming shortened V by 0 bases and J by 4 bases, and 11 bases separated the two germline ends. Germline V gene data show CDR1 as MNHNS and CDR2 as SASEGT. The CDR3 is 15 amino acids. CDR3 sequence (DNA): TGTGCCAGCAGTGAAGCACCTAGACCCGCAGATACGCAGTATTTT. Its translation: CASSEAPRPADTQYF.

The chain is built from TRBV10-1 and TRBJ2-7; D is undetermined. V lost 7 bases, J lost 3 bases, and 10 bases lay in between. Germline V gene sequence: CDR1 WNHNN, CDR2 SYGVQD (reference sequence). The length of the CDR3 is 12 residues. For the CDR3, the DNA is TGCGCCAGCACCCCCCAACTCTACGAGCAGTACTTC. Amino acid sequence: CASTPQLYEQYF.

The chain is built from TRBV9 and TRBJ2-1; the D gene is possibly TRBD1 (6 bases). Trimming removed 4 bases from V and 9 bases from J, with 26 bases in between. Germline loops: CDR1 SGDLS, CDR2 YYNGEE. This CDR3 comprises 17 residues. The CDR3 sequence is CASSPRTASLAGSEQFF. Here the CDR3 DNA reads TGTGCCAGCAGCCCGCGGACAGCCTCCTTGGCAGGGAGTGAGCAGTTCTTC.

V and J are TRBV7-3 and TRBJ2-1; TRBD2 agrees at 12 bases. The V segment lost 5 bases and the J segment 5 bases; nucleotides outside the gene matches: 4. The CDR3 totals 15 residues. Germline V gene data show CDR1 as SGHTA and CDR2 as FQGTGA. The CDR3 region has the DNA TGTGCCAGCAGCGAGACTAGCGGGGGTAACAATGAGCAGTTCTTC. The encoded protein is CASSETSGGNNEQFF.